This T cell receptor (beta chain) was identified during a study of T cell repertoires in cytomegalovirus infection. Study overall: As its CMV epitopes, the study selected recently identified HLA-C-restricted and well-studied HLA-B-restricted targets. The public TCR beta signatures pointed to both CMV infection and matching HLA type.

Per the germline V gene, CDR1 is SEHNR and CDR2 is FQNEAQ (reference sequence). Trimming cost V 1 base and J 6 bases, with 6 bases left between them. The CDR3 spans 12 residues. In regard to this clonotype: Its matching antigen is unknown.

TCRdb called the reads again in MiXCR, with one record for every CDR3 protein. The sample contains 750,000 to 900,000 distinct CDR3 sequences, 25% to 35% of which appear only once. The source was cultured CD8+ T cells from PBMCs, collected from culture after CMV antigen stimulation. The genes are TRBV7-9 and TRBJ2-5; no clear D. The clonotype comes from a human donor in good health (CMV status not recorded). Some clones in this sample may be carry-over from other donors' samples. The CDR3 loop is CASSLERQTQYF. CDR3 DNA sequence: TGTGCCAGCAGCTTAGAAAGGCAGACCCAGTACTTC. Looking up the rest from reference TRBV7-9 and TRBJ2-5 gives the full variable domain: DTGVSQNPRHKITKRGQNVTFRCDPISEHNRLYWYRQTLGQGPEFLTYFQNEAQLEKSRLLSDRFSAERPKGSFSTLEIQRTEQGDSAMYLCASSLERQTQYFGPGTRLLVL.